The 30 T cell receptor beta chains presented below share a single source sample, sequenced in a study of CD8 T cells in Susac syndrome. Reverse transcription of roughly 0.5 to 1 ug RNA was carried out with random hexamers. TCRdb re-called the immunoSEQ multiplex PCR reads with MiXCR, one entry per CDR3 protein. Of about 100,000 distinct CDR3 sequences listed, roughly 91% are singletons. What was sequenced was CD8+ T cells from PBMCs. Receptors were obtained from a human donor in good health.

This clonotype has only one observation. The rearrangement joins TRBV2 to TRBJ2-1, with 9 nucleotides matching TRBD2. The CDR3 has 15 residues. The V gene end was trimmed by 4 bases and the J gene end by 3 bases; junction bases not matched to a gene: 4. Germline-derived CDR1 and CDR2 are SNHLY and FYNNEI. This CDR3 reads CASSAGLAHYNEQFF. The CDR3 nucleotides are TGTGCCAGCAGTGCTGGACTAGCGCACTACAATGAGCAGTTCTTC.

The chain couples TRBV19 to TRBJ2-4; tentative D call: TRBD2 (6 bases). V gave up 1 base and J gave up 8 bases, with 15 bases separating them. The germline gives CDR1 LNHDA, CDR2 SQIVND (reference sequence). This CDR3 contains 15 residues. CDR3 amino acids: CASSIGLGGEDIQYF. The CDR3 DNA follows: TGTGCCAGTAGTATAGGGCTGGGGGGAGAAGACATTCAGTACTTC.

This chain connects TRBV28 to TRBJ1-1; D gene ambiguous. Germline CDR1 MDHEN, CDR2 SYDVKM. The CDR3 runs to 15 residues. V was cut by 5 bases and J by 3 bases, with 16 bases left in between. The CDR3 spells CASSPWRGGDTEAFF. As DNA, the CDR3 is TGTGCCAGCAGTCCATGGCGAGGAGGAGACACTGAAGCTTTCTTT.

This chain connects TRBV9 to TRBJ1-1; 7 nucleotides line up with TRBD1. This CDR3 comprises 16 residues. In germline, CDR1 is SGDLS, CDR2 YYNGEE. V shed 0 bases and J 0 bases; nucleotides not matched to a gene: 5. The CDR3 loop is CASSVDGGQMNTEAFF. CDR3 DNA sequence: TGTGCCAGCAGCGTAGATGGGGGACAGATGAACACTGAAGCTTTCTTT. Together with reference TRBV9 and TRBJ1-1, the CDR3 gives the full variable domain: DSGVTQTPKHLITATGQRVTLRCSPRSGDLSVYWYQQSLDQGLQFLIQYYNGEERAKGNILERFSAQQFPDLHSELNLSSLELGDSALYFCASSVDGGQMNTEAFFGQGTRLTVV.

V and J are TRBV12-3 or TRBV12-4 and TRBJ2-3; 14 nucleotides align to TRBD2. The V segment lost 6 bases and the J segment 5 bases; nucleotides outside the gene matches: 7. The CDR3 loop spans 16 amino acids. CDR3 DNA: TGTGCCAGCAGCCCGGGACTAGCGGGGGCACAAGATACGCAGTATTTT. Amino acids: CASSPGLAGAQDTQYF.

The chain employs TRBV7-3 and TRBJ2-7, with TRBD1 matching 9 bases. The germline CDR1 and CDR2 sequences are SGHTA and FQGTGA. This CDR3 contains 15 residues. V trimming: 5 bases; J trimming: 3 bases; junction bases outside the gene matches: 8. CDR3 sequence: CASSPSGTGLYEQYF. In DNA, the CDR3 is TGTGCCAGCAGCCCCTCCGGGACAGGGCTCTACGAGCAGTACTTC.

In DNA, the CDR3 is TGTGCCAGCAGTGACCCCGGACAGGGGGATGGCTACACCTTC. This sequence encodes CASSDPGQGDGYTF. V gene TRBV6-1 combines with J gene TRBJ1-2, with 10 bases that match TRBD1. Germline V lookup: CDR1 MNHNS, CDR2 SASEGT. After removal of 3 bases from V and 6 bases from J, the junction contained 4 bases not matched to a gene. The length of the CDR3 is 14 residues.

The chain recombines TRBV20-1 with TRBJ2-3; 10 nucleotides agree with TRBD1. The ends lost 4 bases at V and 0 bases at J; junction bases unmatched: 4. Germline V lookup: CDR1 DFQATT, CDR2 SNEGSKA (reference sequence). The CDR3 contains 15 residues. Here the CDR3 reads CSAIRDRGSTDTQYF. CDR3 in DNA: TGCAGTGCTATCCGGGACAGGGGTAGCACAGATACGCAGTATTTT.

This clonotype has only one observation. The CDR3 sequence: CASSPRVTSSYEQYF. In nucleotides, the CDR3 is TGTGCCAGCAGCCCCCGGGTCACCAGTTCCTACGAGCAGTACTTC. The gene calls are TRBV3-1 and TRBJ2-7; unclear D gene. V was pared by 4 bases and J by 1 base, with 14 bases between. Germline CDR1 reads LGHDT; CDR2 reads YNNKEL (reference sequence). There are 15 residues in the CDR3.

This rearrangement joins TRBV5-1 to TRBJ1-1; unclear D gene. The CDR3 is made up of 13 amino acids. Germline-derived CDR1 and CDR2 are SGHRS and YFSETQ. V was cut by 4 bases and J by 4 bases, with 11 bases left in between. CDR3 nucleotides: TGCGCCAGCAGCCTAGGGTTGCCCACTGAAGCTTTCTTT. Amino acid sequence: CASSLGLPTEAFF.

J is TRBJ1-5 and V is TRBV13; the D is unclear. Germline-derived CDR1 and CDR2 are PRHDT and FYEKMQ (reference sequence). This CDR3 comprises 15 residues. The V end was cut by 0 bases, the J end by 3 bases, with 9 bases between. CDR3 in amino acids: CASSLGTGSNQPQHF. The DNA for the CDR3 is TGTGCCAGCAGCTTAGGGACGGGTTCCAATCAGCCCCAGCATTTT.

The rearrangement joins TRBV6-5 to TRBJ1-1; 7 nucleotides match TRBD1. The CDR3 is 14 amino acids. J gave up 5 bases and V 3 bases, and 6 bases lay outside the gene matches. Germline V gene sequence: CDR1 MNHEY, CDR2 SVGAGI. The CDR3 nucleotides are TGTGCCAGCAGTTATTCAGGGGGAGTGACTGAAGCTTTCTTT. Protein: CASSYSGGVTEAFF.

The rearrangement joins TRBV6-6 to TRBJ1-2; no firm D call. Trimming left V 0 bases short and J 5 bases short, with 13 bases between. The CDR3 length is 15 residues. CDR1 and CDR2 (germline): MNHNY, SVGAGI (reference sequence). CDR3 nucleotide sequence: TGTGCCAGCAGTTACTCGCCTGCTCTGGGATATGGCTACACCTTC. Protein product: CASSYSPALGYGYTF.

The chain employs TRBV7-2 and TRBJ2-4, with D unclear. Per the germline V gene, CDR1 is SGHTA and CDR2 is FQGNSA. Between the trimmed V and J ends, which lost 4 bases and 3 bases, there was a span of 4 bases. The CDR3 extends over 12 amino acids. The CDR3 nucleotides are TGTGCCAGCAGCTACGGCAAAAACATTCAGTACTTC. This codes for CASSYGKNIQYF.

The V and J genes are TRBV11-2 and TRBJ1-1; D ambiguous. Germline loops: CDR1 SGHAT, CDR2 FQNNGV. This CDR3 has 16 residues. V was pared by 0 bases and J by 1 base, with 12 bases between. CDR3 sequence reads: CASSLDLVGENTEAFF. The CDR3 bases are TGTGCCAGCAGCTTAGATCTCGTCGGGGAGAACACTGAAGCTTTCTTT.

The V and J genes are TRBV20-1 and TRBJ2-3; 7 nucleotides line up with TRBD2. The CDR3 consists of 18 residues. The V gene's germline CDR1 is DFQATT and CDR2 SNEGSKA (reference sequence). V shed 1 base, J shed 6 bases, and the junction held 19 bases outside the gene matches. CDR3: CSARAQPPGLLNEDTQYF. DNA of the CDR3: TGCAGTGCTAGAGCCCAGCCTCCGGGACTATTAAACGAGGATACGCAGTATTTT.

The chain combines TRBV9 with TRBJ2-7, with D perhaps being TRBD1 or TRBD2 (6 bases each). V dropped 4 bases and J dropped 0 bases, with 23 bases sitting between them. Germline V gene sequence: CDR1 SGDLS, CDR2 YYNGEE. This CDR3 comprises 18 residues. Here the CDR3 reads CASSSGGGKGGSSYEQYF. Written as DNA, the CDR3 is TGTGCCAGCAGCTCCGGAGGCGGTAAGGGGGGAAGCTCCTACGAGCAGTACTTC.

This clonotype showed up just once. The chain uses TRBV3-1 and TRBJ1-1; D is ambiguous. This CDR3 region has 15 residues. Germline CDR1 LGHDT, CDR2 YNNKEL (reference sequence). Trimming cost V 3 bases and J 2 bases, with 13 bases left between them. Written as DNA, the CDR3 is TGTGCCAGCAGCCACGTTGGACGGCCCAACACTGAAGCTTTCTTT. Its translation: CASSHVGRPNTEAFF.

The chain uses TRBV6-5 and TRBJ1-2, with D possibly being TRBD1 (5 bases). The CDR3 is made up of 12 amino acids. Trimming removed 6 bases from V and 4 bases from J, with 9 bases in between. Germline assignment: CDR1 MNHEY and CDR2 SVGAGI. CDR3 sequence: CASSPGAYGYTF. Written as DNA, the CDR3 is TGTGCCAGCAGCCCCGGGGCCTATGGCTACACCTTC.

The chain carries TRBV9 and TRBJ1-4; unclear D gene. Germline V gene sequence: CDR1 SGDLS, CDR2 YYNGEE. The CDR3 runs to 13 residues. The V end was cut by 3 bases, the J end by 5 bases, with 8 bases between. The CDR3 DNA sequence: TGTGCCAGCAGCGACCGACAAAATGAAAAACTGTTTTTT. This translates into CASSDRQNEKLFF.

The chain employs TRBV18 and TRBJ2-5; D not resolved. V lost 6 bases, J lost 5 bases, and 19 bases lay in between. Germline V gene data show CDR1 as KGHSH and CDR2 as LQKENI. This CDR3 spans 15 amino acids. The CDR3 DNA reads TGTGCCAGCTCTCGACCTCAAGAGTCGGCGGAGACCCAGTACTTC. Translated, it gives CASSRPQESAETQYF.

The chain links TRBV14 to TRBJ1-6; no clear D gene. CDR3 size: 14 residues. The germline CDR1 and CDR2 sequences are SGHDN and FVKESK. V lost 4 bases, J lost 14 bases, and 18 bases lay in between. The CDR3 spells CASSPGRDNSALHF. DNA for the CDR3: TGTGCCAGCAGCCCGGGCAGAGATAATTCGGCCCTCCACTTT.

This chain links TRBV9 with TRBJ2-7; D is uncertain. Germline lookup yields CDR1 SGDLS and CDR2 YYNGEE. The CDR3 contains 14 residues. Trimming shortened V by 4 bases and J by 0 bases, and 11 bases separated the two germline ends. The CDR3 is CASSPASNSYEQYF. The CDR3 DNA sequence: TGTGCCAGCAGCCCTGCCTCTAACTCCTACGAGCAGTACTTC.

This clonotype was recorded only once. V is TRBV6-1 and J is TRBJ1-2; D not certain. Trimming cost V 2 bases and J 5 bases, with 9 bases left between them. Germline assignment: CDR1 MNHNS and CDR2 SASEGT. CDR3 length equals 13 residues. CDR3 region: CASSEPTLYGYTF. The CDR3 bases are TGTGCCAGCAGTGAACCTACACTGTATGGCTACACCTTC.

The V and J genes are TRBV7-9 and TRBJ1-5; 8 bases are a match to TRBD1. CDR1 and CDR2 (germline): SEHNR, FQNEAQ (reference sequence). V lost 3 bases and J lost 9; bases outside the gene matches: 10. The CDR3 totals 15 residues. The CDR3 nucleotides are TGTGCCAGCAGCTTCCGTCCGGACAGGGACGGGCCCCAGCATTTT. Residues: CASSFRPDRDGPQHF.

The chain carries TRBV7-9 and TRBJ2-1; D is tentatively TRBD1 or TRBD2 (5 bases each). This CDR3 comprises 16 residues. V lost 4 bases, J lost 2 bases, and 15 bases lay in between. Germline CDR1 and CDR2: SEHNR and FQNEAQ (reference sequence). CDR3 nucleotide sequence: TGTGCCAGCAGCTCCGTGACCGGGACGGCCTACAATGAGCAGTTCTTC. Its protein is CASSSVTGTAYNEQFF. Complete variable domain (other parts from reference TRBV7-9 and TRBJ2-1): DTGVSQNPRHKITKRGQNVTFRCDPISEHNRLYWYRQTLGQGPEFLTYFQNEAQLEKSRLLSDRFSAERPKGSFSTLEIQRTEQGDSAMYLCASSSVTGTAYNEQFFGPGTRLTVL.

The chain uses TRBV5-6 and TRBJ1-1; 8 bases are a match to TRBD1. The CDR3 contains 14 residues. Trimming at V came to 0 bases and at J to 10 bases, leaving 8 bases not matched to a gene. From germline, CDR1 is SGHDT and CDR2 YYEEEE. CDR3 amino acids: CASSLAGPGTGAFF. CDR3 nucleotides: TGTGCCAGCAGCTTGGCCGGCCCCGGGACAGGAGCTTTCTTT.

The chain combines TRBV23-1 with TRBJ2-5, with 7 bases identical to TRBD1. TRBV23-1 is an ORF, and what it does is uncertain. The CDR3 extends over 21 amino acids. Trimming at V came to 0 bases and at J to 3 bases, leaving 22 bases not matched to a gene. The CDR3 DNA reads TGCGCCAGCAGTCAATCCCGATCCGCGTTACTCAAGAGACAGGGCGAAGAGACCCAGTACTTC. Protein product: CASSQSRSALLKRQGEETQYF.

The chain joins TRBV13 to TRBJ1-2; no definite D call. Germline V gene data show CDR1 as PRHDT and CDR2 as FYEKMQ (reference sequence). The CDR3 loop spans 13 amino acids. V lost 5 bases to trimming and J lost 8 bases, with 15 bases between them. This CDR3 is CASSPQSGEGYTF. The CDR3 DNA follows: TGTGCCAGCAGCCCCCAGTCGGGAGAAGGCTACACCTTC.

This chain uses TRBV9 with TRBJ1-2; a possible D gene is TRBD1 (5 bases). In germline, CDR1 is SGDLS, CDR2 YYNGEE. This CDR3 is 14 amino acids long. V dropped 3 bases and J dropped 3 bases, with 12 bases sitting between them. In nucleotides, the CDR3 is TGTGCCAGCAGCGGTCAGGGATCAGACTATGGCTACACCTTC. This encodes CASSGQGSDYGYTF.